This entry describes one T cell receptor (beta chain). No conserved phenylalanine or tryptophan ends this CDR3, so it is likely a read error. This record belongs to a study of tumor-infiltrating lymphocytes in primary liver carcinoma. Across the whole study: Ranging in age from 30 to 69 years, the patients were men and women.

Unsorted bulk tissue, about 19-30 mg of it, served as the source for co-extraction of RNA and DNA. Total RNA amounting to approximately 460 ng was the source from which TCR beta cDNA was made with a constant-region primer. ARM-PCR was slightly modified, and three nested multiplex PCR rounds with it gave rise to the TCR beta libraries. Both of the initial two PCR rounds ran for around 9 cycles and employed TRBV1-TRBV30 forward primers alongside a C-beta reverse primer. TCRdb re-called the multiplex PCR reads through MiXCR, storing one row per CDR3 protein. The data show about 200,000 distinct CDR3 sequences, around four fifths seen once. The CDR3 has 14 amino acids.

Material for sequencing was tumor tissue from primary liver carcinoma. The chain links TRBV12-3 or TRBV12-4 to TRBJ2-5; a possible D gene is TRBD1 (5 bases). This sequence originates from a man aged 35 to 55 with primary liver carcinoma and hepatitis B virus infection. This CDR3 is CASSFSGNEETQYL. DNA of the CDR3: TGTGCCAGTAGTTTTTCAGGGAATGAGGAGACCCAGTACTTA.